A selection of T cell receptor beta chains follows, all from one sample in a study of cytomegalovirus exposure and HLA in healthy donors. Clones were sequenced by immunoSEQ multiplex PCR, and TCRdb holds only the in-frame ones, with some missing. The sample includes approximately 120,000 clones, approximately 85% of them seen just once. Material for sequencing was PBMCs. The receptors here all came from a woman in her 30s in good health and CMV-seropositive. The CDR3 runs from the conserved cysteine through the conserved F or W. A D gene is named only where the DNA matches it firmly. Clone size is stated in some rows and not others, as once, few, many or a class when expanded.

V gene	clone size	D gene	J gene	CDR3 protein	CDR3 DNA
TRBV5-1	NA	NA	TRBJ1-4	CASSLGGAGEKLFF	TGCGCCAGCAGCTTGGGTGGGGCAGGCGAAAAACTGTTTTTT
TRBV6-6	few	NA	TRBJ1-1	CASGQGPEAFF	TGTGCCAGCGGACAAGGTCCTGAAGCTTTCTTT
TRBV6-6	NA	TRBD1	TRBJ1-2	CASSYSAGGGKRGYTF	TGTGCCAGCAGTTACTCTGCCGGAGGGGGCAAGAGAGGCTACACCTTC
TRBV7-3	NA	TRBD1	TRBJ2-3	CASSPQGADTQYF	TGTGCCAGCAGCCCCCAGGGGGCGGATACGCAGTATTTT
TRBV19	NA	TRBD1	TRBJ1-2	CASSLADRYNYGYTF	TGTGCCAGTAGCCTCGCGGACAGGTATAACTATGGCTACACCTTC
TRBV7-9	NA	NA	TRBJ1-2	CASSLGREVYGYTF	TGTGCCAGCAGCTTAGGTAGGGAGGTCTATGGCTACACCTTC
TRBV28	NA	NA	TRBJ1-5	CAHGGTFQPQHF	TGTGCCCATGGGGGGACCTTCCAGCCCCAGCATTTT
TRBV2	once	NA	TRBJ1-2	CASSVTAPNYGYTF	TGTGCCAGCAGTGTAACAGCTCCTAACTATGGCTACACCTTC
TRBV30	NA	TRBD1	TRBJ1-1	CACQVGQGAEAFF	TGTGCCTGCCAGGTGGGACAGGGCGCCGAAGCTTTCTTT
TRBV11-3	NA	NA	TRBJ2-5	CASSLGAETQYF	TGTGCCAGCAGCTTAGGAGCAGAGACCCAGTACTTC
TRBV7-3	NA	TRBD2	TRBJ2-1	CASSYTSGSYNEQFF	TGTGCCAGCAGCTATACTAGCGGGAGCTACAATGAGCAGTTCTTC
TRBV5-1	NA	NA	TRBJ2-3	CASSLGGGAPDTQYF	TGCGCCAGCAGCTTGGGAGGGGGGGCCCCAGATACGCAGTATTTT